A single sample gave rise to the 10 T cell receptor beta chains below, sequenced in a study of T cell responses to AZD1222 COVID-19 vaccine. The table came from immunoSEQ multiplex PCR; TCRdb's copy has only in-frame clones and leaves some out. This table has roughly 150,000 clones, 85% to 95% appearing once. This sample comprised peripheral blood, obtained 28 days after the second AZD1222 dose. The receptors originated from an adult who received the AZD1222 COVID-19 vaccine.

This clone was seen a single time. J is TRBJ2-1 and V is TRBV27, with TRBD2 matching over 8 bases. Germline trimming cut 3 bases from V and 2 bases from J; bases unmatched to any gene: 3. CDR1 and CDR2 (germline): MNHEY, SMNVEV (reference sequence). This CDR3 has 15 residues. This CDR3 is CASSLGGGTYNEQFF. DNA of the CDR3: TGTGCCAGCAGTTTGGGCGGGGGGACCTACAATGAGCAGTTCTTC.

V usage is TRBV5-1 and J usage is TRBJ2-3; tentatively, D is TRBD2 (7 bases). Germline V lookup: CDR1 SGHRS, CDR2 YFSETQ. V lost 4 bases and J lost 3, with 12 bases in between. The CDR3 sequence is 14 residues long. The DNA of the CDR3 is TGCGCCAGCAGCCCGGGGGGCCTAACAGATACGCAGTATTTT. This translates into CASSPGGLTDTQYF.

The rearrangement links TRBV18 to TRBJ1-5, with D unclear. The germline CDR1 and CDR2 sequences are KGHSH and LQKENI. The ends were cut back, 8 bases at V and 0 bases at J, with 14 bases in the middle. CDR3 length: 15 residues. Here the CDR3 reads CASTNPGNSNQPQHF. CDR3 in DNA: TGTGCCAGCACCAATCCGGGTAATAGCAATCAGCCCCAGCATTTT.

Here the CDR3 DNA reads TGCGCCAGCAGCTTGGGCTACAGGGGCGGTGGCACTGAAGCTTTCTTT. Its translation is CASSLGYRGGGTEAFF. This chain connects TRBV5-1 to TRBJ1-1; TRBD1 matches at 7 bases. This CDR3 contains 16 residues. CDR1 and CDR2 (germline): SGHRS, YFSETQ. V lost 0 bases and J lost 4; bases outside the gene matches: 9.

CDR3 loop: CASSLGDQGRGYGYTF. The CDR3 DNA reads TGTGCCAGCAGCTTAGGTGATCAGGGCAGGGGCTATGGCTACACCTTC. The rearrangement uses TRBV7-9 and TRBJ1-2, with a weak D call TRBD1 (6 bases). The CDR3 covers 16 residues. The ends were cut back, 1 base at V and 4 bases at J, with 16 bases in the middle. Germline V lookup: CDR1 SEHNR, CDR2 FQNEAQ (reference sequence). Variable domain in full (rest from reference TRBV7-9 and TRBJ1-2): DTGVSQNPRHKITKRGQNVTFRCDPISEHNRLYWYRQTLGQGPEFLTYFQNEAQLEKSRLLSDRFSAERPKGSFSTLEIQRTEQGDSAMYLCASSLGDQGRGYGYTFGSGTRLTVV.

This chain uses TRBV9 with TRBJ1-1; D may be TRBD1 (6 bases). Trimming removed 6 bases at V and 6 bases at J, with 12 bases between. Looked up from germline, CDR1 is SGDLS and CDR2 is YYNGEE. This CDR3 comprises 12 residues. The CDR3 region has the DNA TGTGCCAGCAACGGTGGGGGGCCTGAAGCTTTCTTT. It encodes CASNGGGPEAFF.

The V call is TRBV24-1, the J call TRBJ2-1, with D uncertain. CDR3 size: 11 residues. The germline V gene has CDR1 KGHDR and CDR2 SFDVKD. V shed 5 bases and J shed 7 bases, with 5 bases lying between them. CDR3 nucleotides: TGTGCCACCAGTGGTAAGAATGAGCAGTTCTTC. Its protein product is CATSGKNEQFF.

V usage is TRBV3-1 (or the pseudogene TRBV3-2) and J usage is TRBJ2-3; possible D gene TRBD2, 5 bases. Trimming cost V 2 bases and J 3 bases, with 15 bases left between them. In germline, CDR1 is LGHDT, CDR2 YNNKEL (reference sequence). This CDR3 region has 16 residues. The chain's CDR3 is CASSQPTGGPTDTQYF. DNA of the CDR3: TGTGCCAGCAGCCAACCCACCGGAGGACCAACAGATACGCAGTATTTT.

This clone showed up just a few times. The J gene is TRBJ1-3, the V gene TRBV7-2; D may be TRBD1 (5 bases). CDR3 size: 14 residues. Trimming pared 5 bases from V and 4 bases from J, leaving 12 bases between. Per germline, CDR1 SGHTA and CDR2 FQGNSA. CDR3 bases: TGTGCCAGCAGCGCTAGGACATTGGGAAACACCATATATTTT. Its protein is CASSARTLGNTIYF.

This clone was detected only once. This chain connects TRBV7-8 to TRBJ2-5; D remains unclear. The CDR3 has 14 amino acids. Trimming stripped 4 bases from V and 3 bases from J, with 12 bases between. Germline assignment: CDR1 SGHVS and CDR2 FQNEAQ. The CDR3 region is CASSSPPMKETQYF. In DNA, the CDR3 is TGTGCCAGCAGCTCCCCCCCGATGAAAGAGACCCAGTACTTC.